What follows are 9 T cell receptor beta chains derived from one specimen sequenced in a study of T cell repertoires in cytomegalovirus infection. TCRdb independently ran MiXCR on the reads; one entry per CDR3 protein. The sample lists some 350,000 distinct CDR3 sequences; about 34% were seen once. Antigens of these TCRs are unknown. Sample: cultured PBMCs, taken from culture after CMV antigen stimulation. Every receptor here comes from a human donor in good health (CMV status not recorded). Some clones in this sample may be carry-over from other donors' samples.

The rearrangement links TRBV12-3 or TRBV12-4 to TRBJ2-5; D gene uncertain. V lost 5 bases and J 5 bases, leaving 21 bases between the germline ends. CDR3 length equals 16 residues. CDR3: CASSPSPPGSRETQYF. As DNA, the CDR3 is TGTGCCAGCAGTCCCTCACCCCCGGGTAGCAGGGAGACCCAGTACTTC.

The gene calls are TRBV4-2 and TRBJ1-5; possible D gene TRBD1, 5 bases. The V end lost 4 bases, the J end lost 5 bases, and 15 bases lay between the germline ends. Germline-derived CDR1 and CDR2 are LGHNA and YNFKEQ. CDR3 length: 15 residues. In DNA, the CDR3 is TGTGCCAGCAGCCCTGAGGCGGGGGGGGATCAGCCCCAGCATTTT. Amino acid sequence: CASSPEAGGDQPQHF.

CDR3 coding DNA: TGTGCCAGCAGTATCACAGGTGAAGAAAAACTGTTTTTT. This encodes CASSITGEEKLFF. The chain employs TRBV27 and TRBJ1-4; a possible D gene is TRBD1 (5 bases). CDR3 length equals 13 residues. The V gene's germline CDR1 is MNHEY and CDR2 SMNVEV (reference sequence). Trimming left V 5 bases short and J 8 bases short, with 12 bases between.

The genes are TRBV28 and TRBJ2-2, with D tentatively TRBD1 or TRBD2 (5 bases each). Between the trimmed V and J ends, which lost 3 bases and 4 bases, there was a span of 15 bases. CDR3 length: 16 residues. Germline lookup yields CDR1 MDHEN and CDR2 SYDVKM. The CDR3 DNA follows: TGTGCCAGCAGTTTCTTTGGGACCCGAGGCACCGGGGAGCTGTTTTTT. This codes for CASSFFGTRGTGELFF.

The chain is built from TRBV7-2 and TRBJ2-3; TRBD1 is a possible D gene (5 bases). V lost 5 bases and J lost 2, with 11 bases in between. Germline V lookup: CDR1 SGHTA, CDR2 FQGNSA. This CDR3 contains 14 residues. The CDR3 region has the DNA TGTGCCAGCAGCCCGGACAAATTCACAGATACGCAGTATTTT. This translates into CASSPDKFTDTQYF.

The rearrangement links TRBV5-1 to TRBJ1-2; a weak D match, TRBD1 (6 bases). Per germline, CDR1 SGHRS and CDR2 YFSETQ. This CDR3 has 14 amino acids. Trimming took 5 bases from V and 0 from J, leaving 11 bases between them. CDR3 residues: CASRPGTTNYGYTF. For the CDR3, the DNA is TGCGCCAGCAGACCCGGGACAACTAACTATGGCTACACCTTC. Variable domain in full (rest from reference TRBV5-1 and TRBJ1-2): KAGVTQTPRYLIKTRGQQVTLSCSPISGHRSVSWYQQTPGQGLQFLFEYFSETQRNKGNFPGRFSGRQFSNSRSEMNVSTLELGDSALYLCASRPGTTNYGYTFGSGTRLTVV.

This clonotype has ten or more counts. V is TRBV7-2 and J is TRBJ2-7; D perhaps matches TRBD2 (7 bases). Trimming removed 0 bases at V and 2 bases at J, with 11 bases between. The germline V gene has CDR1 SGHTA and CDR2 FQGNSA. The CDR3 runs to 15 residues. The CDR3 protein is CASSLAPGGPYEQYV. DNA for the CDR3: TGTGCCAGCAGCTTAGCCCCGGGGGGCCCCTACGAGCAGTACGTC.

The rearrangement joins TRBV11-1 to TRBJ2-1, with unresolved D. CDR3 length: 14 amino acids. Germline V lookup: CDR1 SGHAT, CDR2 FQDESV (reference sequence). Trimming cost V 4 bases and J 1 base, with 8 bases left between them. The CDR3 loop reads CASSSLGSYNEQFF. CDR3 nucleotide sequence: TGTGCCAGCAGCTCTCTAGGTTCCTACAATGAGCAGTTCTTC.

This clonotype was counted a few times. The chain is built from TRBV6-2 or TRBV6-3 and TRBJ2-1, with D perhaps matching TRBD2 (6 bases). Germline V gene data show CDR1 as MNHEY and CDR2 as SVGEGT. This CDR3 contains 15 residues. V was trimmed by 4 bases and J by 0 bases, leaving 10 bases between them. The CDR3 here is CASSSRRDSYNEQFF. The CDR3 DNA follows: TGTGCCAGCAGTTCCAGGCGGGACTCCTACAATGAGCAGTTCTTC.